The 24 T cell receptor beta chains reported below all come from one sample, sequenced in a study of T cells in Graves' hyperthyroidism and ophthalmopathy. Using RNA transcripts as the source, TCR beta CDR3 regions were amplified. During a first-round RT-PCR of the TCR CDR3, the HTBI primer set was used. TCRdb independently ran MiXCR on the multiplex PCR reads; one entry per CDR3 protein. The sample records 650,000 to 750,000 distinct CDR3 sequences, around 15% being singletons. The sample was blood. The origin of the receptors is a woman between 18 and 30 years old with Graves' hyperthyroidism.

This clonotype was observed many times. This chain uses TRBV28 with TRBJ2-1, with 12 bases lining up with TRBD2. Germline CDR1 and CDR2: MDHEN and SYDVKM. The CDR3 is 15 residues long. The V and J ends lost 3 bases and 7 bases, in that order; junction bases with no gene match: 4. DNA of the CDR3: TGTGCCAGCAGTTTCTCGACTAGCGGGAGTAATGAGCAGTTCTTC. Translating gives CASSFSTSGSNEQFF.

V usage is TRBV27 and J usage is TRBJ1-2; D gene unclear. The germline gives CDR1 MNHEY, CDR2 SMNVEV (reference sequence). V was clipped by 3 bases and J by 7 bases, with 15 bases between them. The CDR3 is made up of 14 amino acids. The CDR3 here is CASSFTPEGSGYTF. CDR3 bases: TGTGCCAGCAGTTTCACACCCGAAGGCAGTGGCTACACCTTC.

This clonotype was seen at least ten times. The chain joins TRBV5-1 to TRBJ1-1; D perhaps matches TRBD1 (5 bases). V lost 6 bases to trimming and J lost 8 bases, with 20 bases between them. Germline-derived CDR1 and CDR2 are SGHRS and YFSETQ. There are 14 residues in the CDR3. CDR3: CASTLGTGGSEAFF. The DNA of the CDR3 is TGCGCCAGCACCCTGGGGACCGGGGGGTCGGAAGCTTTCTTT. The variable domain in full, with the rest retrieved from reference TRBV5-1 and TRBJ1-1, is KAGVTQTPRYLIKTRGQQVTLSCSPISGHRSVSWYQQTPGQGLQFLFEYFSETQRNKGNFPGRFSGRQFSNSRSEMNVSTLELGDSALYLCASTLGTGGSEAFFGQGTRLTVV.

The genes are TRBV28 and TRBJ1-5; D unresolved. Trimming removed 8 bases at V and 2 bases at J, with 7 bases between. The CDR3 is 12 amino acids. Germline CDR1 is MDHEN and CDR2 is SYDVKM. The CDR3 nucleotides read TGTGCCAGCGACTGGGGCAATCAGCCCCAGCATTTT. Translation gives CASDWGNQPQHF.

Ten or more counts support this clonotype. CDR3 sequence: CASSTTQYEQYF. The CDR3 coding sequence is TGTGCCAGCAGCACTACTCAGTACGAGCAGTACTTC. This rearrangement joins TRBV7-9 to TRBJ2-7; D is unclear. This CDR3 spans 12 amino acids. Trimming left V 5 bases short and J 4 bases short, with 9 bases between. Germline V gives CDR1 SEHNR, CDR2 FQNEAQ (reference sequence).

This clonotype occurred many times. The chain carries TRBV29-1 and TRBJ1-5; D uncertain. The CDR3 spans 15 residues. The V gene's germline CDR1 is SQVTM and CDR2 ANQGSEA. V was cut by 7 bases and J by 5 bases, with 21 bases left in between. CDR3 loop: CSGPLVGGVDQPQHF. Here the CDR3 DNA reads TGCAGCGGTCCGTTAGTGGGTGGGGTGGATCAGCCCCAGCATTTT.

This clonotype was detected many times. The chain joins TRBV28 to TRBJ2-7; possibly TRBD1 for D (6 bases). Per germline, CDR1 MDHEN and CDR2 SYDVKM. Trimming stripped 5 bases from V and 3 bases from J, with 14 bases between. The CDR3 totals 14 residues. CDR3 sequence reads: CASSPPPGHYEQYF. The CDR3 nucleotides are TGTGCCAGCAGTCCACCTCCGGGACACTACGAGCAGTACTTC.

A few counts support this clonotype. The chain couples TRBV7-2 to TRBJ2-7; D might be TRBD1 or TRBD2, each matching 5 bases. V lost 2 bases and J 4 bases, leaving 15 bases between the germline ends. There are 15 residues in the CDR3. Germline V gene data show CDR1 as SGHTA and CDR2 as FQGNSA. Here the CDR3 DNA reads TGTGCCAGCAGCTTATCCGGGCCGAGGGGTTACGAGCAGTACTTC. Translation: CASSLSGPRGYEQYF.

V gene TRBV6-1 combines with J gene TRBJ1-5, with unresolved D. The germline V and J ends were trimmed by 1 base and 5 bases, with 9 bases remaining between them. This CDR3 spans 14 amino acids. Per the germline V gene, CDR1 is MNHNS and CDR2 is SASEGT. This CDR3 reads CASSEGYWHQPQHF. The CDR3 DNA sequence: TGTGCCAGCAGTGAAGGATACTGGCATCAGCCCCAGCATTTT.

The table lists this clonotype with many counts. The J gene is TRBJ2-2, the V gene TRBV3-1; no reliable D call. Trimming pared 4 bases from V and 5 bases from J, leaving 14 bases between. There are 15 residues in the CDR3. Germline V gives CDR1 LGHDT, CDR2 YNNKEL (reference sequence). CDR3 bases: TGTGCCAGCAGCCGTACGTACCTAGGGACCGGGGAGCTGTTTTTT. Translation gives CASSRTYLGTGELFF.

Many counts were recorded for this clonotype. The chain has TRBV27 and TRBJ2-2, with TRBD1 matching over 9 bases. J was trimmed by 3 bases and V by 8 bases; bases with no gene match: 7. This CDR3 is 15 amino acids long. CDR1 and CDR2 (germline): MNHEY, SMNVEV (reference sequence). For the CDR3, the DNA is TGTGCCAGCCGCAAGTGGGACAGGGACACCGGGGAGCTGTTTTTT. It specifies CASRKWDRDTGELFF.

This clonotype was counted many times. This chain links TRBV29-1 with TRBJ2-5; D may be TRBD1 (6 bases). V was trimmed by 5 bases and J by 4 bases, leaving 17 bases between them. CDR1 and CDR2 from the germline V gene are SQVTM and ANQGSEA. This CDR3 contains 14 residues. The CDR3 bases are TGCAGCGTTCAAGGGCTAGGGACATCAGAGACCCAGTACTTC. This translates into CSVQGLGTSETQYF.

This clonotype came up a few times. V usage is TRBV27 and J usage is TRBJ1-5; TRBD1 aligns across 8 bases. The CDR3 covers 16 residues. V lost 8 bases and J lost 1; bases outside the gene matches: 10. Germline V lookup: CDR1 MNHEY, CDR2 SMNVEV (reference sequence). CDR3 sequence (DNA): TGTGCCAGCGTGCCAGGGGGCTGCGTGAGCAATCAGCCCCAGCATTTT. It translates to CASVPGGCVSNQPQHF.

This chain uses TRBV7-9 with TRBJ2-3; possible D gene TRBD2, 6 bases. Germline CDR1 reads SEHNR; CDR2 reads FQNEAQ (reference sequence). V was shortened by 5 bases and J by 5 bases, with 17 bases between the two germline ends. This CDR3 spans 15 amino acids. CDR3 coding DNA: TGTGCCAGCAGCCCCGGGACCGCAGCGGGAGATACGCAGTATTTT. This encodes CASSPGTAAGDTQYF.

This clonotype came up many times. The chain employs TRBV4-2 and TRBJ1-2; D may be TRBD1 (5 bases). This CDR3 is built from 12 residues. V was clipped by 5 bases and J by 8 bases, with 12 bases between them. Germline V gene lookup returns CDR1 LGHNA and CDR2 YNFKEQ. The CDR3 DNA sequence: TGTGCCAGCAGCGGAGGGGCGGAAGGCTACACCTTC. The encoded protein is CASSGGAEGYTF.

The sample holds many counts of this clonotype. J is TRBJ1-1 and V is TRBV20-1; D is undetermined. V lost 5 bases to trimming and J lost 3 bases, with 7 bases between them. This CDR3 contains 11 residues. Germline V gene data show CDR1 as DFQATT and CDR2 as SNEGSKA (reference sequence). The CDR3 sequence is CSALRDTEAFF. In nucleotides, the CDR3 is TGCAGTGCTTTGAGGGACACTGAAGCTTTCTTT.

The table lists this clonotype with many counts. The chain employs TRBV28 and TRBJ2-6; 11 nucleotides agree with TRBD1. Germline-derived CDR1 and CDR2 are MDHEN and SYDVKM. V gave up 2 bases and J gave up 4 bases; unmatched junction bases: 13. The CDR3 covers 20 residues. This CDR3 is CASSLHSWTGGATGANVLTF. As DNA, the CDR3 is TGTGCCAGCAGTTTACATTCATGGACAGGGGGCGCGACCGGGGCCAACGTCCTGACTTTC. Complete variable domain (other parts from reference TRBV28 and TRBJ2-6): DVKVTQSSRYLVKRTGEKVFLECVQDMDHENMFWYRQDPGLGLRLIYFSYDVKMKEKGDIPEGYSVSREKKERFSLILESASTNQTSMYLCASSLHSWTGGATGANVLTFGAGSRLTVL.

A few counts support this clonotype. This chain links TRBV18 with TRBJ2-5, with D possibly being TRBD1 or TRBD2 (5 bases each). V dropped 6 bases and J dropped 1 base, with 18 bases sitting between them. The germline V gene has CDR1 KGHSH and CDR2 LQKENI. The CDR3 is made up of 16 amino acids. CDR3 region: CASSRSKRGLQETQYF. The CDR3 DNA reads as TGTGCCAGCTCGAGAAGCAAGAGGGGTCTCCAAGAGACCCAGTACTTC. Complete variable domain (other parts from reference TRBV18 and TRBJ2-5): NAGVMQNPRHLVRRRGQEARLRCSPMKGHSHVYWYRQLPEEGLKFMVYLQKENIIDESGMPKERFSAEFPKEGPSILRIQQVVRGDSAAYFCASSRSKRGLQETQYFGPGTRLLVL.

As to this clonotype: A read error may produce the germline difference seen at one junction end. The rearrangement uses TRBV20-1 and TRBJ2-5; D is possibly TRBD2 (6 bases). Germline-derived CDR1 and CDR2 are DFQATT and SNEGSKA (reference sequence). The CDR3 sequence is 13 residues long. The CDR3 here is CSPTSGTQGTQYF. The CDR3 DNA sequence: TGCAGCCCAACCTCCGGGACTCAAGGGACCCAGTACTTC.

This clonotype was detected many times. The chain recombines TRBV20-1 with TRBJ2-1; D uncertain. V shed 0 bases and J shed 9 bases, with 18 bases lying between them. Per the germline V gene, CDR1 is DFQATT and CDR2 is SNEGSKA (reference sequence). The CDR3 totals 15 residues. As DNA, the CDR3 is TGCAGTGCTAGAGAGGGCTACCACGCGTCTCTTGAGCAGTTCTTC. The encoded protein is CSAREGYHASLEQFF.

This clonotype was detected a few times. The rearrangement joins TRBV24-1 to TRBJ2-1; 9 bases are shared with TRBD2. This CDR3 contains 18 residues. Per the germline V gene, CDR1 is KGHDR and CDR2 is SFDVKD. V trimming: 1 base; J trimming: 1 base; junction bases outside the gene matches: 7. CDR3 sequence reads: CATSDFGSGRNSYNEQFF. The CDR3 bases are TGTGCCACCAGTGATTTCGGGAGCGGGAGGAATTCCTACAATGAGCAGTTCTTC.

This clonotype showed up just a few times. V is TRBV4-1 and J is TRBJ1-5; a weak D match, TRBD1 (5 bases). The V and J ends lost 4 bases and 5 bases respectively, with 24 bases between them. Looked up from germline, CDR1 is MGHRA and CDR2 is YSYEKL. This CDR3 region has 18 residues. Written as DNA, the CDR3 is TGCGCCAGCAGCCCCGGGACTGCGGGACTGGTTGTCTATCAGCCCCAGCATTTT. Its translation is CASSPGTAGLVVYQPQHF.

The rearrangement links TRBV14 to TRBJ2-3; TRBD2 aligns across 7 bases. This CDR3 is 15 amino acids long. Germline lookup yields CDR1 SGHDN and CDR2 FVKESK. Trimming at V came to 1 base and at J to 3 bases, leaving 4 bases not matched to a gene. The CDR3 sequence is CASSQGTRLTDTQYF. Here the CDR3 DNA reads TGTGCCAGCAGCCAAGGGACTAGATTGACAGATACGCAGTATTTT.

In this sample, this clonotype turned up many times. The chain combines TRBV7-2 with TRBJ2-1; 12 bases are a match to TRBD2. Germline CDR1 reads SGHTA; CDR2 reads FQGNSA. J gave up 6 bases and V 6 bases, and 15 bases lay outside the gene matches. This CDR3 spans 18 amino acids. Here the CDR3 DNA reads TGTGCCAGCAGTCGCGGACTAGCGGGAACGGTCTGGGGCAATGAGCAGTTCTTC. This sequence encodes CASSRGLAGTVWGNEQFF.